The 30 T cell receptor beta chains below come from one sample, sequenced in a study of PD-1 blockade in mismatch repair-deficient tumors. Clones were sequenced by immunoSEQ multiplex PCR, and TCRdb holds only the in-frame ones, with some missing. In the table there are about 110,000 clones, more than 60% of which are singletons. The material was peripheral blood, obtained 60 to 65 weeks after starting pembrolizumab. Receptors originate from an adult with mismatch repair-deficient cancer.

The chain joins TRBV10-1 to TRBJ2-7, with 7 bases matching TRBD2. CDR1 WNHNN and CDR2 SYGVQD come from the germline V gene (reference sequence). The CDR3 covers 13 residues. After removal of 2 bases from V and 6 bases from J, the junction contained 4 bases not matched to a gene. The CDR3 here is CASSERLAAEQYF. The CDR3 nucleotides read TGCGCCAGCAGTGAGCGGCTAGCGGCCGAGCAGTACTTC.

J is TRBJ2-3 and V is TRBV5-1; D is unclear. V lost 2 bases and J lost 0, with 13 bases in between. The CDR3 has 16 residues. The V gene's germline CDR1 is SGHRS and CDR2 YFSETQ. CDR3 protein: CASSFADEGSTDTQYF. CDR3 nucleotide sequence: TGCGCCAGCAGCTTCGCGGACGAAGGAAGCACAGATACGCAGTATTTT.

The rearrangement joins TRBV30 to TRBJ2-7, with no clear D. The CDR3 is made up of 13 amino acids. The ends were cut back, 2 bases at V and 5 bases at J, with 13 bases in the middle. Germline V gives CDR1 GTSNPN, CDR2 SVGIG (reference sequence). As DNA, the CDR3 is TGTGCCTGGAGTTTTCTAGTTGTGAACGAGCAGTACTTC. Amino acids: CAWSFLVVNEQYF. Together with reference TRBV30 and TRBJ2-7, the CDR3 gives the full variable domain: SQTIHQWPATLVQPVGSPLSLECTVEGTSNPNLYWYRQAAGRGLQLLFYSVGIGQISSEVPQNLSASRPQDRQFILSSKKLLLSDSGFYLCAWSFLVVNEQYFGPGTRLTVT.

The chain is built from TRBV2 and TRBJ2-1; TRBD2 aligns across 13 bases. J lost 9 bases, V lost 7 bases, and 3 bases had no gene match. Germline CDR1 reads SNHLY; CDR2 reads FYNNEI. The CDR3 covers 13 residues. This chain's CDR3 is CASMGLAGSEQFF. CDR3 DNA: TGTGCCAGCATGGGACTAGCGGGATCTGAGCAGTTCTTC.

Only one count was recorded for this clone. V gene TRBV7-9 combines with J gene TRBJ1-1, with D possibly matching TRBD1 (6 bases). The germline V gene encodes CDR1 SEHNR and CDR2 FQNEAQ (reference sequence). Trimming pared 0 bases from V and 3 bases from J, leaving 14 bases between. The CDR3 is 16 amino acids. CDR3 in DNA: TGTGCCAGCAGCTTAGCGGCCCTGGGGGCAGACACTGAAGCTTTCTTT. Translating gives CASSLAALGADTEAFF.

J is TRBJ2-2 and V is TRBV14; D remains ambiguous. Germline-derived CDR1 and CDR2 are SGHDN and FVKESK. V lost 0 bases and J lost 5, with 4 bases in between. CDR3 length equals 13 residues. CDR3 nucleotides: TGTGCCAGCAGCCAAGATTCGACCGGGGAGCTGTTTTTT. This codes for CASSQDSTGELFF.

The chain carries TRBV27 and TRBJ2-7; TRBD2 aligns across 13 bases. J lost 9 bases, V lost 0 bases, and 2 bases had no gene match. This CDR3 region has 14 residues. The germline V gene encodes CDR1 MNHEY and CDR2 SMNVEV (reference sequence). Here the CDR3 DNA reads TGTGCCAGCAGTTTATCGGGACTAGCGGGATTGCAGTACTTC. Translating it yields CASSLSGLAGLQYF.

The CDR3 sequence: CASRKKDRVTDTQYF. The CDR3 nucleotides read TGTGCCAGCAGAAAGAAAGACAGGGTCACAGATACGCAGTATTTT. The V and J genes are TRBV27 and TRBJ2-3, with 7 positions matching TRBD1. CDR3 length equals 15 residues. The germline CDR1 and CDR2 sequences are MNHEY and SMNVEV (reference sequence). V shed 6 bases, J shed 2 bases, and the junction held 8 bases outside the gene matches.

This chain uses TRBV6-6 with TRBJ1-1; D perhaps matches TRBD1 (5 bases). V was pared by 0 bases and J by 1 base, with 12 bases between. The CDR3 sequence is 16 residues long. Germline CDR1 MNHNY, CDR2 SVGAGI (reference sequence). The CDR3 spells CASSYSLRGENTEAFF. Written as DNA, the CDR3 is TGTGCCAGCAGTTACTCCCTCCGGGGGGAGAACACTGAAGCTTTCTTT.

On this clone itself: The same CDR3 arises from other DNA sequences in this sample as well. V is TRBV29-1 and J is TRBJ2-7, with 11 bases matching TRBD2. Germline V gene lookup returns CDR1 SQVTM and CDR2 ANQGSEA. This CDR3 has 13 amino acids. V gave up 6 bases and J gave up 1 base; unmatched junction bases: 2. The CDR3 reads CSVGTSGSYEQYF. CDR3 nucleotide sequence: TGCAGCGTGGGGACTAGCGGATCCTACGAGCAGTACTTC.

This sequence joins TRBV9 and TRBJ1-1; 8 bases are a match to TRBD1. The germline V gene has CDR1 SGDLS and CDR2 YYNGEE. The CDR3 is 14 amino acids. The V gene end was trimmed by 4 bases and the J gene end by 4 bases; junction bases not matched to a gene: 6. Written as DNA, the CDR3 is TGTGCCAGCAGCCTCAGGGGGCTTGGCACTGAAGCTTTCTTT. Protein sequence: CASSLRGLGTEAFF.

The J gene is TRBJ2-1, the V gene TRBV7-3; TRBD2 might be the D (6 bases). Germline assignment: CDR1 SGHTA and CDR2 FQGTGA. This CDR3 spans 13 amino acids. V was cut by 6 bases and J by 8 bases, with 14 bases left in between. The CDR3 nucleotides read TGTGCCAGCAGTCTTTCCACGGGAGATGAGCAGTTCTTC. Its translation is CASSLSTGDEQFF.

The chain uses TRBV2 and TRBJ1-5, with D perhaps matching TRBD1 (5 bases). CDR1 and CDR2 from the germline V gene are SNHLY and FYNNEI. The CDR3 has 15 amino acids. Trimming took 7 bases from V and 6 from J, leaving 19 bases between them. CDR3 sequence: CASKSSLGAGQPQHF. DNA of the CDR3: TGTGCCAGCAAAAGTTCCCTCGGGGCGGGTCAGCCCCAGCATTTT.

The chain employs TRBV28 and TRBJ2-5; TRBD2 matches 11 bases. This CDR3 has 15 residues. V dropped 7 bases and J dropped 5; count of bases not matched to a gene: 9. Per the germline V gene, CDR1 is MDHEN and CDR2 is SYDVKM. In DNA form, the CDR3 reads TGTGCCAGCACACCCCGACTAGCGGGAACGGAGACCCAGTACTTC. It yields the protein CASTPRLAGTETQYF.

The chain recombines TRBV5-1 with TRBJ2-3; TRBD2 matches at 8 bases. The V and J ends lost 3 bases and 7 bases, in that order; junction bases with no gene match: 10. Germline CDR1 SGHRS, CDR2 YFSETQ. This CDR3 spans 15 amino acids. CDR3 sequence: CASSSTSGEIYTQYF. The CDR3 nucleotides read TGCGCCAGCAGCTCAACTAGCGGAGAAATATATACGCAGTATTTT. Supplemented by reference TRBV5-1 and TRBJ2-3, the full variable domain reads KAGVTQTPRYLIKTRGQQVTLSCSPISGHRSVSWYQQTPGQGLQFLFEYFSETQRNKGNFPGRFSGRQFSNSRSEMNVSTLELGDSALYLCASSSTSGEIYTQYFGPGTRLTVL.

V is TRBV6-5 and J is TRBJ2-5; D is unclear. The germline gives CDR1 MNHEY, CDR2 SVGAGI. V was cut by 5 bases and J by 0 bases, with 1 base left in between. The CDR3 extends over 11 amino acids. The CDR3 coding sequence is TGTGCCAGCAGTAACCAAGAGACCCAGTACTTC. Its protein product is CASSNQETQYF.

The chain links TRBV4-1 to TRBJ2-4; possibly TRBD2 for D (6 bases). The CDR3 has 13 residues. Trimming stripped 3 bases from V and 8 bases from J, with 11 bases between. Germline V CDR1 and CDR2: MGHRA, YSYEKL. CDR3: CASSQGGPDIQYF. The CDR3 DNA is TGCGCCAGCAGCCAGGGAGGACCGGACATTCAGTACTTC.

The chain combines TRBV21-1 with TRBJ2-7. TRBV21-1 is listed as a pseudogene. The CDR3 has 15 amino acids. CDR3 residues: CASSLAPVLSYEQYF. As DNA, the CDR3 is TGTGCCAGCAGCTTGGCCCCGGTGCTATCCTACGAGCAGTACTTC.

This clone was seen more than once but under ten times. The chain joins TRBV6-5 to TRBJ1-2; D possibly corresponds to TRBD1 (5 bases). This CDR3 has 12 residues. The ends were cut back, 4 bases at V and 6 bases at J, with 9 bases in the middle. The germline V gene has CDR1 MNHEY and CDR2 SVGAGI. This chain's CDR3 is CASSFAGDGYTF. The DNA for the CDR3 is TGTGCCAGCAGTTTCGCGGGGGATGGCTACACCTTC.

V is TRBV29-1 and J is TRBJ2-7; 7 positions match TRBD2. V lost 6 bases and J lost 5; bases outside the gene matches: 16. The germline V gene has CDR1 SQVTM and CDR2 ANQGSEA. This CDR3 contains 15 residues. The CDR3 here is CSVGVYGGSSDEQYF. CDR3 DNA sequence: TGCAGCGTGGGGGTCTATGGCGGGAGTTCCGACGAGCAGTACTTC.

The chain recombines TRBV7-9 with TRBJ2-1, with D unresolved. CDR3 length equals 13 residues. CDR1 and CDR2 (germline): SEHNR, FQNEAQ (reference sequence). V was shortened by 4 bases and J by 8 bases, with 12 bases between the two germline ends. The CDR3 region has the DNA TGTGCCAGCAGCTACGGAAGGTTCGATGAGCAGTTCTTC. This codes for CASSYGRFDEQFF.

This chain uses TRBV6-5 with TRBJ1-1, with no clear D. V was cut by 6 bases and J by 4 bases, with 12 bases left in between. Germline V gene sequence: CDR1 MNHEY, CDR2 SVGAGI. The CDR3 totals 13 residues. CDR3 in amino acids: CASRVGMSTEAFF. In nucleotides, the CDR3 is TGTGCCAGCAGGGTAGGGATGAGCACTGAAGCTTTCTTT.

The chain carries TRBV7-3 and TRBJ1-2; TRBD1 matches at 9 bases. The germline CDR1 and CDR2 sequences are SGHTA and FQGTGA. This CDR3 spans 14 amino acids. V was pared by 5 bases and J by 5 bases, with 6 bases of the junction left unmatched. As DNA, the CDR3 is TGTGCCAGCAGCCCGGACAGGGGAGGGTATGGCTACACCTTC. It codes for CASSPDRGGYGYTF.

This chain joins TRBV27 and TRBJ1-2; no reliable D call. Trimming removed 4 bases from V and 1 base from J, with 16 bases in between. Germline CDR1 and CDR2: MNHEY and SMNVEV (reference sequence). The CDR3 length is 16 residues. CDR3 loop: CASSSTSARFNYGYTF. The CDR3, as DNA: TGTGCCAGCAGTTCTACTTCGGCCAGATTTAACTATGGCTACACCTTC.

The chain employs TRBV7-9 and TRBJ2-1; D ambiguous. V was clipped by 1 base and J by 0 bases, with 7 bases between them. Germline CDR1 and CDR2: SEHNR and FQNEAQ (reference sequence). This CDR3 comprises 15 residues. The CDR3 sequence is CASSLEGGSYNEQFF. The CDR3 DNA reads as TGTGCCAGCAGCTTAGAAGGCGGCTCCTACAATGAGCAGTTCTTC.

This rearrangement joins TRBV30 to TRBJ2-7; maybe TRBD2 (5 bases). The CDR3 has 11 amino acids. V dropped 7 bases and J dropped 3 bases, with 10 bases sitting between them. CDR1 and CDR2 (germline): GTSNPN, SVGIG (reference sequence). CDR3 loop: CAFEGHYEQYF. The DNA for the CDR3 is TGTGCCTTCGAGGGCCACTACGAGCAGTACTTC.

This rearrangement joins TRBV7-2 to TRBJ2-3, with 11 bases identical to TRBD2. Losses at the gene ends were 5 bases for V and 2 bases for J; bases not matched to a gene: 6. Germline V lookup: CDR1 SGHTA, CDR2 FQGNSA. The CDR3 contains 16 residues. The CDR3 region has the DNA TGTGCCAGCAGCCTCCGACTAGCGGGGACCACAGATACGCAGTATTTT. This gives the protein CASSLRLAGTTDTQYF.

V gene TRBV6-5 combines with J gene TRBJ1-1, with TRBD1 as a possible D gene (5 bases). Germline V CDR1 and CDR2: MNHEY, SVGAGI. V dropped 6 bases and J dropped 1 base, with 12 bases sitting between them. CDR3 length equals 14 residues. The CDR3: CASSPDTWNTEAFF. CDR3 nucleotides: TGTGCCAGCAGCCCGGACACCTGGAACACTGAAGCTTTCTTT.

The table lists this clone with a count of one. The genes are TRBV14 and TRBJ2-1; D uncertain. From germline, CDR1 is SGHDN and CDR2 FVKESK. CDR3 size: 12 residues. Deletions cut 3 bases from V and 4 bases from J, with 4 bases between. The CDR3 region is CASSQVYNEQFF. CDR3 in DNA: TGTGCCAGCAGCCAGGTATACAATGAGCAGTTCTTC.

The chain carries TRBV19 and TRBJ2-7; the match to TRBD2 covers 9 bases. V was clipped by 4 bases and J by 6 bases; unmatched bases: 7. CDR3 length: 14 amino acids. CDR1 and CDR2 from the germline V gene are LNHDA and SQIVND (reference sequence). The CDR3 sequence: CASSTSGTSREQYF. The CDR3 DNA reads TGTGCCAGTAGTACCTCCGGGACTAGCCGCGAGCAGTACTTC.